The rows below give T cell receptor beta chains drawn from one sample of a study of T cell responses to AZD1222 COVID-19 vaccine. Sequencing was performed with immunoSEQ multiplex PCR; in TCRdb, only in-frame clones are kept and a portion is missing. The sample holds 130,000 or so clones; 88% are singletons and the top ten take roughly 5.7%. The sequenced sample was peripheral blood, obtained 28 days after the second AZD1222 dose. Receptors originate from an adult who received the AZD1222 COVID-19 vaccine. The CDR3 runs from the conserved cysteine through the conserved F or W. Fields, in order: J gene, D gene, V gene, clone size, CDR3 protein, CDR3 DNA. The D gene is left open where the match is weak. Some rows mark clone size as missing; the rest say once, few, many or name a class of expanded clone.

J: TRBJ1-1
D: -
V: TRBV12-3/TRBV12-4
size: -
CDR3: CASASVHEAFF
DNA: TGTGCCAGCGCCTCAGTCCATGAAGCTTTCTTT

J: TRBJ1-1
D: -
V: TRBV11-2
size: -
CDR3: CASSSTGNTEAFF
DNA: TGTGCCAGCAGCTCGACGGGGAACACTGAAGCTTTCTTT

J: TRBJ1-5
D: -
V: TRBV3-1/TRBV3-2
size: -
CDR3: CASSGRVNQPQHF
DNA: TGTGCCAGCAGCGGGCGGGTCAATCAGCCCCAGCATTTT

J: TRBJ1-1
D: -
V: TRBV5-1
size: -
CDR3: CASSPRGYTEAFF
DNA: TGCGCCAGCAGCCCGCGGGGTTACACTGAAGCTTTCTTT

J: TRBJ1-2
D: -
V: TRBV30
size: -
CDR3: CAWRDFGANYGYTF
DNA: TGTGCCTGGAGGGATTTTGGGGCTAACTATGGCTACACCTTC

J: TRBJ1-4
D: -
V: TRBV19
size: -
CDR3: CASSNRAGADEKLFF
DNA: TGTGCCAGTAGTAATAGAGCAGGGGCGGATGAAAAACTGTTTTTT

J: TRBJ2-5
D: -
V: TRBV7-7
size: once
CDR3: CASSLAGRETQYF
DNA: TGTGCTAGCAGCTTGGCAGGGCGGGAGACCCAGTACTTC

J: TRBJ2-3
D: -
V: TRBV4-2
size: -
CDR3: CASSQDPGRSTDTQYF
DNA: TGTGCCAGCAGCCAAGATCCTGGGCGGTCCACAGATACGCAGTATTTT

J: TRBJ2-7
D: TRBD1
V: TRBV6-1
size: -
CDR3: CASSDRQGASYEQYF
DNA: TGTGCCAGCAGTGATCGACAGGGGGCCTCCTACGAGCAGTACTTC

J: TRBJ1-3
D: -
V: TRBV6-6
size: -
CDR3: CASSPGDSTIYF
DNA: TGTGCCAGCAGTCCAGGGGATAGCACCATATATTTT

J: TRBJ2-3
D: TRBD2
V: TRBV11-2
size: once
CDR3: CASSLALAGGYTDTQYF
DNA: TGTGCCAGCAGCTTAGCACTAGCGGGGGGATACACAGATACGCAGTATTTT

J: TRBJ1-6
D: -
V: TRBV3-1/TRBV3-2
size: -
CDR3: CASSHPGDSPLHF
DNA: TGTGCCAGCAGCCACCCCGGGGATTCACCCCTCCACTTT

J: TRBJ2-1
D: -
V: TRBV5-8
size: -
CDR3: CASSLRGGSSYNEQFF
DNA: TGTGCCAGCAGCTTGCGGGGTGGCTCCTCCTACAATGAGCAGTTCTTC

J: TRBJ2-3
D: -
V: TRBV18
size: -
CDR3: CASSLAGIHTDTQYF
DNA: TGTGCCAGCTCTCTTGCAGGGATCCACACAGATACGCAGTATTTT

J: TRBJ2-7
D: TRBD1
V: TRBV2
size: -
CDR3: CASTPDRSSYEQYF
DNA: TGTGCCAGCACACCGGACAGGAGCTCCTACGAGCAGTACTTC

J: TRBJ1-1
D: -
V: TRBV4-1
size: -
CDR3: CASSRYGADEAFF
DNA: TGCGCCAGCAGCCGTTACGGCGCGGACGAAGCTTTCTTT

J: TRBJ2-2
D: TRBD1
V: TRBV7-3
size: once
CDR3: CASSFGQGDTGELFF
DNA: TGTGCCAGCAGCTTTGGACAGGGAGACACCGGGGAGCTGTTTTTT

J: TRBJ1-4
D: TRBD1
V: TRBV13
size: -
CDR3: CASSSKGQGDEKLFF
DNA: TGTGCCAGCAGCTCAAAGGGACAGGGAGATGAAAAACTGTTTTTT

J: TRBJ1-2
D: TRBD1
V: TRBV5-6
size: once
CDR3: CASSFGQGHGYTF
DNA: TGTGCCAGCAGCTTCGGACAGGGGCATGGCTACACCTTC

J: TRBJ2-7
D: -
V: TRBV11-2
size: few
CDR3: CASSLDWGTGDYEQYF
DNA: TGTGCCAGCAGCTTAGATTGGGGGACCGGGGACTACGAGCAGTACTTC

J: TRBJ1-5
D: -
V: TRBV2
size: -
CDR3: CASSVDSLTDQPQHF
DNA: TGTGCCAGCAGTGTAGACAGCCTTACGGATCAGCCCCAGCATTTT

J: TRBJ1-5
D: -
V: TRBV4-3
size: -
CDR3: CASSQDWGGNQPQHF
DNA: TGCGCCAGCAGCCAAGATTGGGGGGGGAATCAGCCCCAGCATTTT

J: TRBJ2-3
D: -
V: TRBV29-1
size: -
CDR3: CSVESPQGTDTQYF
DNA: TGCAGCGTTGAATCCCCCCAAGGGACAGATACGCAGTATTTT

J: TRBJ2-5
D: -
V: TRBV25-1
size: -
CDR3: CASKAGGETQYF
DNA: TGTGCCAGCAAAGCGGGTGGGGAGACCCAGTACTTC

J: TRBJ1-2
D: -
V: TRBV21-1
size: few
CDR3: CASTLRGRYGYTF
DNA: TGTGCCAGCACCCTGCGGGGGCGTTACGGCTACACCTTC

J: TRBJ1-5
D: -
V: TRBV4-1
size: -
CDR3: CASSQDMWAIRNQPQHF
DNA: TGCGCCAGCAGCCAAGACATGTGGGCAATCCGCAATCAGCCCCAGCATTTT

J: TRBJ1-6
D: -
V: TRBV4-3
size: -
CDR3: CASSQDRSGAYYNSPLHF
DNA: TGCGCCAGCAGCCAAGATCGATCAGGGGCTTACTATAATTCACCCCTCCACTTT

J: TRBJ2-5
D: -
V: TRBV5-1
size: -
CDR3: CASRLAGQLRETQYF
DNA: TGCGCCAGCAGGTTAGCCGGACAGCTTAGAGAGACCCAGTACTTC

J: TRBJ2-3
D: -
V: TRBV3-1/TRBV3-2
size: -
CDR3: CASSQGGQALGDTQYF
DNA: TGTGCCAGCAGCCAAGGAGGGCAGGCGCTGGGGGATACGCAGTATTTT

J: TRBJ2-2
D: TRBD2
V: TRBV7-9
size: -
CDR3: CASSFRGGRRSTGELFF
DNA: TGTGCCAGCAGCTTTAGAGGCGGGAGGCGCAGCACCGGGGAGCTGTTTTTT

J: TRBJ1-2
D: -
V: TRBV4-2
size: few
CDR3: CASSQLGDRIYGYTF
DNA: TGTGCCAGCAGCCAATTAGGGGACCGCATCTATGGCTACACCTTC

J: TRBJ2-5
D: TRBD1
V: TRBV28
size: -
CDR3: CASSLGDRVPTQYF
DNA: TGTGCCAGCAGTTTAGGGGACAGGGTTCCGACCCAGTACTTC

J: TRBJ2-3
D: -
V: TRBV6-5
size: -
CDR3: CASSYSRWGTQYF
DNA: TGTGCCAGCAGTTACTCCCGGTGGGGGACGCAGTATTTT

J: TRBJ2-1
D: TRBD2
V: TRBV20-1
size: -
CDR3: CSASGREGHGNEQFF
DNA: TGCAGTGCTAGTGGGCGGGAGGGCCATGGCAATGAGCAGTTCTTC

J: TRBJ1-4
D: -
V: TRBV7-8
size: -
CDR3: CASTASATNEKLFF
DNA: TGTGCCAGCACCGCCTCTGCAACTAATGAAAAACTGTTTTTT

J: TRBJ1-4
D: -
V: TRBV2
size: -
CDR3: CASSEARVPNEKLFF
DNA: TGTGCCAGCAGTGAAGCAAGAGTTCCTAATGAAAAACTGTTTTTT

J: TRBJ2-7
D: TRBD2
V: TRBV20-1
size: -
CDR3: CSASLAGAREQYF
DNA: TGCAGTGCTAGTCTAGCGGGAGCTCGAGAGCAGTACTTC

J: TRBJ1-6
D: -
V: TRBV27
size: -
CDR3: CASSTWMNSPLHF
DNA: TGTGCCAGCAGTACGTGGATGAATTCACCCCTCCACTTT

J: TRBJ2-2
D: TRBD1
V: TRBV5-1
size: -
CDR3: CASSFGQGELFF
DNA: TGCGCCAGCAGCTTCGGACAGGGCGAGCTGTTTTTT

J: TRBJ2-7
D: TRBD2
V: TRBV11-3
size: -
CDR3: CASSSPGLAILYEQYF
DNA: TGTGCCAGCAGCTCCCCGGGACTAGCCATTCTCTACGAGCAGTACTTC

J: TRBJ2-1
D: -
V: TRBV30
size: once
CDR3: CAWKEWRPGSYNEQFF
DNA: TGTGCCTGGAAGGAGTGGAGGCCGGGCTCCTACAATGAGCAGTTCTTC